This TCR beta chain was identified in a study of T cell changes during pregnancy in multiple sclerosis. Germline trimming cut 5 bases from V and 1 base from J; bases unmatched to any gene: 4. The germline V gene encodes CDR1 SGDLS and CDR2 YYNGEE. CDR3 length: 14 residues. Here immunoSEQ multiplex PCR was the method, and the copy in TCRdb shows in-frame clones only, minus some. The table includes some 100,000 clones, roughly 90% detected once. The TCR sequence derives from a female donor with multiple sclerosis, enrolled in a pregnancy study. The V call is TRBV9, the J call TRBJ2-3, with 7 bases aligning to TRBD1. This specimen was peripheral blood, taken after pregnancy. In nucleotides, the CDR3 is TGTGCCAGCAGTGCCGGGACAGGCACAGATACGCAGTATTTT. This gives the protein CASSAGTGTDTQYF.